The 29 T cell receptor beta chains reported below all come from one sample, sequenced in a study of cytomegalovirus exposure and HLA in healthy donors. Clones were read by immunoSEQ multiplex PCR, and TCRdb kept only the in-frame ones, dropping some. The table lists 95,000 to 150,000 clones, more than 75% of them singletons. The sequencing sample was made of PBMCs. These receptors originate from a woman in her 30s in good health and CMV-seronegative.

J is TRBJ2-2 and V is TRBV5-4; D is ambiguous. The CDR3 has 13 amino acids. Germline V lookup: CDR1 SGHNT, CDR2 YYREEE (reference sequence). Trimming cost V 5 bases and J 1 base, with 6 bases left between them. For the CDR3, the DNA is TGTGCCAGCAGAGCCCGGAACACCGGGGAGCTGTTTTTT. Translating it yields CASRARNTGELFF.

This clone was recorded only once. The J gene is TRBJ2-1, the V gene TRBV5-5; D is perhaps TRBD2 (5 bases). CDR1 is SGHKS and CDR2 is YYEKEE in the germline V gene (reference sequence). V was trimmed by 4 bases and J by 3 bases, leaving 14 bases between them. This CDR3 has 15 amino acids. CDR3 sequence reads: CASSLGSRVYNEQFF. The CDR3 DNA reads TGTGCCAGCAGCCTAGGTTCGCGGGTCTACAATGAGCAGTTCTTC.

The chain has TRBV6-1 and TRBJ2-1, with 10 positions matching TRBD2. The CDR3 extends over 16 amino acids. Germline CDR1 reads MNHNS; CDR2 reads SASEGT. With V trimmed by 4 bases and J by 6 bases, 9 bases remained unmatched. DNA for the CDR3: TGTGCCAGCAGTGTCCCTAGCGGGGGCCTCCCCAATGAGCAGTTCTTC. Its translation is CASSVPSGGLPNEQFF.

This clone was picked up a small number of times. The rearrangement joins TRBV14 to TRBJ2-7; D may be TRBD2 (7 bases). Germline assignment: CDR1 SGHDN and CDR2 FVKESK. The CDR3 is 15 amino acids. V lost 0 bases to trimming and J lost 5 bases, with 14 bases between them. The CDR3 DNA reads TGTGCCAGCAGCCAAGAGACGGGGGGCCCGGACGAGCAGTACTTC. Translating gives CASSQETGGPDEQYF.

The V and J genes are TRBV19 and TRBJ2-1; D possibly corresponds to TRBD2 (5 bases). The CDR3 loop spans 15 amino acids. V lost 3 bases, J lost 2 bases, and 11 bases lay in between. CDR1 LNHDA and CDR2 SQIVND come from the germline V gene (reference sequence). As DNA, the CDR3 is TGTGCCAGTAGTATTTTGGCTAGCCCCTACAATGAGCAGTTCTTC. It is translated as CASSILASPYNEQFF.

The chain is built from TRBV4-3 and TRBJ2-3; D ambiguous. This CDR3 contains 13 residues. The ends were cut back, 3 bases at V and 5 bases at J, with 9 bases in the middle. The germline V gene encodes CDR1 LGHNA and CDR2 YSLEER. The CDR3 region is CASSQLTRDTQYF. Written as DNA, the CDR3 is TGCGCCAGCAGCCAGTTAACTCGAGATACGCAGTATTTT.

V gene TRBV6-6 combines with J gene TRBJ2-5; 8 bases map to TRBD1. Germline-derived CDR1 and CDR2 are MNHNY and SVGAGI (reference sequence). V was clipped by 6 bases and J by 2 bases; unmatched bases: 2. The CDR3 extends over 13 amino acids. CDR3 sequence: CASSGTGQETQYF. DNA of the CDR3: TGTGCCAGCAGCGGGACAGGACAAGAGACCCAGTACTTC.

The chain is built from TRBV2 and TRBJ2-5; 14 bases are a match to TRBD2. V dropped 5 bases and J dropped 1; count of bases not matched to a gene: 3. CDR1 SNHLY and CDR2 FYNNEI come from the germline V gene. The CDR3 covers 16 residues. The CDR3 coding sequence is TGTGCCAGCAGTCGAGGACTAGCGGGGGGCCAAGAGACCCAGTACTTC. Amino acids: CASSRGLAGGQETQYF.

This clone showed up just once. V is TRBV19 and J is TRBJ2-3, with 7 bases matching TRBD2. CDR1 is LNHDA and CDR2 is SQIVND in the germline V gene (reference sequence). This CDR3 region has 15 residues. With 3 bases clipped from V and 2 bases from J, the junction kept 5 bases outside the gene matches. Here the CDR3 reads CASSILSGDTDTQYF. CDR3 in DNA: TGTGCCAGTAGTATCTTGAGCGGGGACACAGATACGCAGTATTTT.

V is TRBV7-9 and J is TRBJ1-1; D is perhaps TRBD1 (5 bases). Trimming pared 4 bases from V and 1 base from J, leaving 13 bases between. The V gene's germline CDR1 is SEHNR and CDR2 FQNEAQ (reference sequence). This CDR3 is 15 amino acids long. CDR3 DNA sequence: TGTGCCAGCAGCTCCAACAGGTTCGGGAACACTGAAGCTTTCTTT. It specifies CASSSNRFGNTEAFF. The full variable domain, rest sourced from reference TRBV7-9 and TRBJ1-1, is DTGVSQNPRHKITKRGQNVTFRCDPISEHNRLYWYRQTLGQGPEFLTYFQNEAQLEKSRLLSDRFSAERPKGSFSTLEIQRTEQGDSAMYLCASSSNRFGNTEAFFGQGTRLTVV.

The rearrangement uses TRBV4-1 and TRBJ2-5; TRBD2 matches 9 bases. The germline V gene has CDR1 MGHRA and CDR2 YSYEKL. V trimming: 4 bases; J trimming: 3 bases; junction bases outside the gene matches: 6. This CDR3 is 15 amino acids long. The CDR3 protein is CASSRLAAGEETQYF. As DNA, the CDR3 is TGCGCCAGCAGCCGACTAGCGGCTGGGGAAGAGACCCAGTACTTC.

V and J are TRBV2 and TRBJ2-5; D unclear. Looked up from germline, CDR1 is SNHLY and CDR2 is FYNNEI. The ends were cut back, 2 bases at V and 4 bases at J, with 2 bases in the middle. The CDR3 runs 11 residues. The DNA for the CDR3 is TGTGCCAGCAGTGAACGAGAGACCCAGTACTTC. Amino acid sequence: CASSERETQYF.

This chain uses TRBV5-1 with TRBJ2-2; 8 bases are a match to TRBD1. The CDR3 contains 16 residues. Looked up from germline, CDR1 is SGHRS and CDR2 is YFSETQ. The junction had 2 bases not matched to a gene; V was cut back by 0 bases and J by 1 base. CDR3 nucleotides: TGCGCCAGCAGCTTGGAGGGACAGGTGAACACCGGGGAGCTGTTTTTT. Its translation is CASSLEGQVNTGELFF.

The rearrangement uses TRBV4-3 and TRBJ2-1, with 12 bases lining up with TRBD2. Germline V gives CDR1 LGHNA, CDR2 YSLEER. V trimming: 1 base; J trimming: 11 bases; junction bases outside the gene matches: 6. The CDR3 consists of 15 residues. The CDR3 sequence is CASSQGLAGAPQQFF. CDR3 sequence (DNA): TGCGCCAGCAGCCAAGGACTAGCGGGGGCCCCTCAGCAGTTCTTC.

The J gene is TRBJ2-3, the V gene TRBV6-6, with 9 bases identical to TRBD2. J lost 14 bases, V lost 2 bases, and 11 bases had no gene match. Germline CDR1 is MNHNY and CDR2 is SVGAGI (reference sequence). CDR3 length equals 14 residues. The CDR3 DNA follows: TGTGCCAGCAGTTACCTGGATCGGGTAGCGGGGGTGTATTTT. Protein: CASSYLDRVAGVYF.

The V and J genes are TRBV9 and TRBJ1-4; D possibly corresponds to TRBD1 (6 bases). This CDR3 is built from 13 residues. The germline CDR1 and CDR2 sequences are SGDLS and YYNGEE. With 2 bases removed from V and 11 bases from J, the gap between germline ends came to 13 bases. The CDR3 spells CASSVDPTGKLFF. The CDR3 nucleotides read TGTGCCAGCAGCGTGGACCCAACAGGGAAACTGTTTTTT.

This sequence joins TRBV7-9 and TRBJ2-6, with 7 bases identical to TRBD1. From germline, CDR1 is SEHNR and CDR2 FQNEAQ (reference sequence). The CDR3 sequence is 18 residues long. V dropped 5 bases and J dropped 0; count of bases not matched to a gene: 10. The CDR3 sequence: CASSLGGTLGSGANVLTF. The CDR3 DNA reads TGTGCCAGCAGCCTAGGGGGCACCCTGGGCTCTGGGGCCAACGTCCTGACTTTC. Combining the CDR3 with reference TRBV7-9 and TRBJ2-6 gives the whole variable domain DTGVSQNPRHKITKRGQNVTFRCDPISEHNRLYWYRQTLGQGPEFLTYFQNEAQLEKSRLLSDRFSAERPKGSFSTLEIQRTEQGDSAMYLCASSLGGTLGSGANVLTFGAGSRLTVL.

The chain joins TRBV30 to TRBJ2-5; TRBD2 is a possible D gene (5 bases). CDR1 is GTSNPN, CDR2 SVGIG, per germline (reference sequence). The V end was cut by 5 bases, the J end by 1 base, with 8 bases between. The CDR3 is 12 amino acids. CDR3 loop: CAWDRGQETQYF. The CDR3 bases are TGTGCCTGGGACCGGGGCCAAGAGACCCAGTACTTC.

The genes are TRBV5-1 and TRBJ1-1; TRBD1 is a possible D gene (5 bases). The CDR3 is 14 residues long. The V end lost 0 bases, the J end lost 0 bases, and 6 bases lay between the germline ends. In germline, CDR1 is SGHRS, CDR2 YFSETQ. In nucleotides, the CDR3 is TGCGCCAGCAGCTTGGGGACAATGAACACTGAAGCTTTCTTT. Protein product: CASSLGTMNTEAFF. The variable domain in full, with the rest retrieved from reference TRBV5-1 and TRBJ1-1, is KAGVTQTPRYLIKTRGQQVTLSCSPISGHRSVSWYQQTPGQGLQFLFEYFSETQRNKGNFPGRFSGRQFSNSRSEMNVSTLELGDSALYLCASSLGTMNTEAFFGQGTRLTVV.

The rearrangement uses TRBV7-2 and TRBJ1-2, with 7 nucleotides matching TRBD1. Trimming took 3 bases from V and 4 from J; bases not matched to a gene: 5. CDR1 SGHTA and CDR2 FQGNSA come from the germline V gene. This CDR3 has 14 amino acids. CDR3 protein: CASSFDRAVYGYTF. CDR3 sequence (DNA): TGTGCCAGCAGCTTTGACAGGGCGGTCTATGGCTACACCTTC.

This chain connects TRBV2 to TRBJ2-2, with D maybe TRBD2 (5 bases). The V and J ends lost 7 bases and 0 bases respectively, with 15 bases between them. From germline, CDR1 is SNHLY and CDR2 FYNNEI. The CDR3 contains 16 residues. DNA for the CDR3: TGTGCCAGCACGAATGGGGAGTCTCCGAACACCGGGGAGCTGTTTTTT. It encodes CASTNGESPNTGELFF.

The chain recombines TRBV28 with TRBJ2-3; 8 nucleotides agree with TRBD1. V trimming: 5 bases; J trimming: 2 bases; junction bases outside the gene matches: 9. The CDR3 spans 16 residues. Germline CDR1 and CDR2: MDHEN and SYDVKM. DNA for the CDR3: TGTGCCAGCAGTGACCCGACAGGGGCTGTCACAGATACGCAGTATTTT. It is translated as CASSDPTGAVTDTQYF. The entire variable domain, with the rest obtained from reference TRBV28 and TRBJ2-3, is as follows: DVKVTQSSRYLVKRTGEKVFLECVQDMDHENMFWYRQDPGLGLRLIYFSYDVKMKEKGDIPEGYSVSREKKERFSLILESASTNQTSMYLCASSDPTGAVTDTQYFGPGTRLTVL.

The CDR3 coding sequence is TGTGCCAGCAGTCCGGGAAGAAGGGAAGCTTTCTTT. It yields the protein CASSPGRREAFF. V is TRBV28 and J is TRBJ1-1; D not certain. Germline CDR1 MDHEN, CDR2 SYDVKM. The CDR3 is 12 residues long. Trimming stripped 5 bases from V and 8 bases from J, with 12 bases between.

The V call is TRBV9, the J call TRBJ1-2; TRBD1 matches at 8 bases. Germline CDR1 is SGDLS and CDR2 is YYNGEE. Trimming took 0 bases from V and 5 from J; bases not matched to a gene: 3. The CDR3 is 14 amino acids. The CDR3 sequence: CASSVAGQGYGYTF. The CDR3 nucleotides read TGTGCCAGCAGCGTAGCCGGACAGGGTTATGGCTACACCTTC. Filled out from reference TRBV9 and TRBJ1-2, the complete variable domain reads DSGVTQTPKHLITATGQRVTLRCSPRSGDLSVYWYQQSLDQGLQFLIQYYNGEERAKGNILERFSAQQFPDLHSELNLSSLELGDSALYFCASSVAGQGYGYTFGSGTRLTVV.

The chain recombines TRBV18 with TRBJ1-1; TRBD1 is a possible D gene (6 bases). The V and J ends lost 3 bases and 0 bases respectively, with 11 bases between them. Germline V gene data show CDR1 as KGHSH and CDR2 as LQKENI. This CDR3 has 15 amino acids. CDR3 region: CASSPQGSMNTEAFF. CDR3 bases: TGTGCCAGCTCACCCCAGGGGTCTATGAACACTGAAGCTTTCTTT.

This clone has only a few counts. CDR3 protein: CASSFGLAGYTGELFF. CDR3 nucleotide sequence: TGTGCCAGCAGCTTTGGACTAGCGGGATACACCGGGGAGCTGTTTTTT. The V and J genes are TRBV11-2 and TRBJ2-2, with 12 positions matching TRBD2. Trimming cost V 3 bases and J 3 bases; bases outside gene matches: 2. Germline V gene lookup returns CDR1 SGHAT and CDR2 FQNNGV. CDR3 length: 16 residues.

The genes are TRBV27 and TRBJ2-5; D is uncertain. V was pared by 3 bases and J by 5 bases, with 10 bases between. From germline, CDR1 is MNHEY and CDR2 SMNVEV (reference sequence). This CDR3 has 13 residues. The CDR3 sequence: CASSFDFGETQYF. Written as DNA, the CDR3 is TGTGCCAGCAGTTTTGACTTTGGGGAGACCCAGTACTTC.

This clone was recorded a few times. Other DNA sequences of this sample code for an identical CDR3. The chain joins TRBV9 to TRBJ1-2; possible D gene TRBD1, 5 bases. Trimming left V 2 bases short and J 2 bases short, with 7 bases between. The germline gives CDR1 SGDLS, CDR2 YYNGEE. The CDR3 sequence is 13 residues long. DNA for the CDR3: TGTGCCAGCAGCGTTGACAGCAACTATGGCTACACCTTC. Amino acid sequence: CASSVDSNYGYTF.

V gene TRBV4-1 combines with J gene TRBJ1-1; unclear D gene. CDR3 length: 13 amino acids. Trimming stripped 0 bases from V and 9 bases from J, with 11 bases between. CDR1 and CDR2 (germline): MGHRA, YSYEKL. CDR3 residues: CASSQENRYQAFF. CDR3 DNA sequence: TGCGCCAGCAGCCAAGAGAATAGATACCAAGCTTTCTTT.